The next 30 T cell receptor beta chains were all read from a single sample in a study of identical twins (dated by TCRdb to 2016 to 2017). Library creation used 5' RACE. The instrument given in TCRdb is Illumina HiSeq 2000. TCRdb applied fastp at Q25 and MiXCR to the public reads, then kept only in-frame beta chains. Rows are unified per CDR3 protein, each entry keeping the most common DNA and genes. The sample contains hundreds of thousands of distinct CDR3 sequences, more than 20% of them found a single time. 2.9% of the sample lies in the top ten. The same specimen was also included in a second study, on T cells expressing NK-cell markers.

The sample was CD4+ T cells sorted from blood. The origin of the receptors is a woman younger than 30 in good health.

The J gene is TRBJ1-1, the V gene TRBV11-3; D is unclear. V dropped 0 bases and J dropped 4 bases, with 6 bases sitting between them. This CDR3 has 13 amino acids. Germline V CDR1 and CDR2: SGHNT, YENEEA. CDR3 nucleotide sequence: TGTGCCAGCAGCTTAGAGTCCGTCACTGAAGCTTTCTTT. Amino acids: CASSLESVTEAFF.

J is TRBJ1-2 and V is TRBV20-1; D unresolved. The V gene's germline CDR1 is DFQATT and CDR2 SNEGSKA (reference sequence). The CDR3 length is 13 residues. Trimming cost V 3 bases and J 3 bases, with 11 bases left between them. CDR3 sequence (DNA): TGCAGTGCTAGTGAGGGTCCGGACTATGGCTACACCTTC. Its protein is CSASEGPDYGYTF.

This clonotype was picked up a small number of times. V usage is TRBV3-1 and J usage is TRBJ1-4; D unclear. CDR1 is LGHDT, CDR2 YNNKEL, per germline (reference sequence). This CDR3 has 13 amino acids. V dropped 7 bases and J dropped 0 bases, with 6 bases sitting between them. The CDR3 DNA reads as TGTGCCAGCACCCGAGCAACTAATGAAAAACTGTTTTTT. Translating gives CASTRATNEKLFF.

V and J are TRBV20-1 and TRBJ1-1; D remains unclear. Germline CDR1 and CDR2: DFQATT and SNEGSKA (reference sequence). Deletions cut 6 bases from V and 3 bases from J, with 14 bases between. The CDR3 has 13 amino acids. The CDR3 sequence: CSAPLTLDTEAFF. As DNA, the CDR3 is TGCAGTGCACCCCTTACTCTGGACACTGAAGCTTTCTTT.

This chain uses TRBV5-6 with TRBJ2-2, with D possibly TRBD2 on 6 matching bases. The ends were cut back, 7 bases at V and 6 bases at J, with 16 bases in the middle. Germline CDR1 and CDR2: SGHDT and YYEEEE. The CDR3 totals 14 residues. In DNA, the CDR3 is TGTGCCAGCTCCCTGAGGGAGGTCCCCGGGGAGCTGTTTTTT. As protein: CASSLREVPGELFF.

This clonotype was counted only a few times. The chain joins TRBV4-3 to TRBJ2-4, with D tentatively TRBD2 (5 bases). V was shortened by 1 base and J by 1 base, with 8 bases between the two germline ends. Per germline, CDR1 LGHNA and CDR2 YSLEER. This CDR3 spans 15 amino acids. The CDR3 coding sequence is TGCGCCAGCAGCCAAGTCGAGGGTGCCAAAAACATTCAGTACTTC. It yields the protein CASSQVEGAKNIQYF.

This clonotype was counted a few times. The rearrangement joins TRBV7-9 to TRBJ2-7; 9 bases map to TRBD2. V gave up 2 bases and J gave up 3 bases; unmatched junction bases: 5. Germline V lookup: CDR1 SEHNR, CDR2 FQNEAQ (reference sequence). This CDR3 has 15 amino acids. CDR3 sequence (DNA): TGTGCCAGCAGCTTATATAGCGGGAGTATCTACGAGCAGTACTTC. Translated, it gives CASSLYSGSIYEQYF.

The gene calls are TRBV5-4 and TRBJ2-3; 11 nucleotides match TRBD1. V shed 1 base and J 6 bases; nucleotides not matched to a gene: 1. The CDR3 covers 14 residues. The V gene's germline CDR1 is SGHNT and CDR2 YYREEE (reference sequence). CDR3 amino acids: CASSLRDRGDTQYF. For the CDR3, the DNA is TGTGCCAGCAGCTTGCGGGACAGGGGGGATACGCAGTATTTT.

This clonotype was counted at least ten times. This chain uses TRBV20-1 with TRBJ1-1, with D perhaps TRBD1 (5 bases). CDR3 length: 13 amino acids. Germline assignment: CDR1 DFQATT and CDR2 SNEGSKA (reference sequence). V lost 3 bases, J lost 0 bases, and 8 bases lay in between. The CDR3, as DNA: TGCAGTGCTAGGGACACAGTGAACACTGAAGCTTTCTTT. This translates into CSARDTVNTEAFF.

With regard to this clonotype: One junction end does not reproduce the germline sequence, and a read error may be involved. This rearrangement joins TRBV6-5 to TRBJ2-1, with TRBD2 as a possible D gene (6 bases). The germline V gene has CDR1 MNHEY and CDR2 SVGAGI. This CDR3 has 15 amino acids. The CDR3 loop is CASRYMGREADEQFF. Here the CDR3 DNA reads TGTGCCAGCCGTTATATGGGGCGGGAAGCGGATGAGCAGTTCTTC.

The V call is TRBV18, the J call TRBJ2-7; 9 bases agree with TRBD2. The CDR3 runs to 16 residues. The germline CDR1 and CDR2 sequences are KGHSH and LQKENI. Germline trimming cut 2 bases from V and 5 bases from J; bases unmatched to any gene: 10. In nucleotides, the CDR3 is TGTGCCAGCTCACCAGGGCGGGAGGGTCTTTTGAACGAGCAGTACTTC. Translation: CASSPGREGLLNEQYF.

V and J are TRBV12-3 or TRBV12-4 and TRBJ1-5; TRBD1 aligns across 8 bases. This CDR3 comprises 15 residues. The J segment lost 2 bases and the V segment lost 4 bases, leaving 4 bases of the junction unmatched. This chain's CDR3 is CASSSTTGGNQPQHF. In DNA, the CDR3 is TGTGCCAGCAGTTCTACGACAGGGGGCAATCAGCCCCAGCATTTT.

This clonotype turned up a few times. V and J are TRBV2 and TRBJ2-7, with no clear D. The V end was cut by 4 bases, the J end by 0 bases, with 10 bases between. Germline assignment: CDR1 SNHLY and CDR2 FYNNEI. CDR3 length: 14 residues. The CDR3 is CASSGGRTSYEQYF. CDR3 nucleotides: TGTGCCAGCAGTGGTGGCAGGACCTCCTACGAGCAGTACTTC. The variable domain in full, completed from reference TRBV2 and TRBJ2-7, reads EPEVTQTPSHQVTQMGQEVILRCVPISNHLYFYWYRQILGQKVEFLVSFYNNEISEKSEIFDDQFSVERPDGSNFTLKIRSTKLEDSAMYFCASSGGRTSYEQYFGPGTRLTVT.

V is TRBV10-2 and J is TRBJ2-1, with D possibly called TRBD1 or TRBD2 (5 bases each). Deletions cut 5 bases from V and 9 bases from J, with 14 bases between. The CDR3 runs 13 residues. Looked up from germline, CDR1 is WSHSY and CDR2 is SAAADI. The CDR3 DNA reads TGCGCCAGCAGTTCCGGGACCCAGGCTGAGCAGTTCTTC. It yields the protein CASSSGTQAEQFF.

This clonotype was picked up a small number of times. This chain's CDR3 is CSVVGGTGVPETQYF. CDR3 coding DNA: TGCAGCGTTGTTGGGGGAACAGGGGTACCAGAGACCCAGTACTTC. The gene calls are TRBV29-1 and TRBJ2-5; 7 nucleotides align to TRBD1. Trimming removed 4 bases from V and 4 bases from J; junction bases left unmatched: 12. The CDR3 loop spans 15 amino acids. The germline gives CDR1 SQVTM, CDR2 ANQGSEA.

The V and J genes are TRBV20-1 and TRBJ1-1, with D unclear. Germline values: CDR1 DFQATT, CDR2 SNEGSKA (reference sequence). V shed 3 bases and J shed 0 bases, with 14 bases lying between them. The CDR3 contains 15 residues. Written as DNA, the CDR3 is TGCAGTGCTAGGAAGGGAGGAACGATGAACACTGAAGCTTTCTTT. This encodes CSARKGGTMNTEAFF.

CDR3 nucleotide sequence: TGCGCCAGCAGCCAAAGGGTCCTAGCCAAAAACATTCAGTACTTC. This encodes CASSQRVLAKNIQYF. The gene calls are TRBV4-1 and TRBJ2-4; D remains unclear. Trimming stripped 2 bases from V and 0 bases from J, with 8 bases between. The CDR3 is 15 amino acids. The V gene's germline CDR1 is MGHRA and CDR2 YSYEKL.

In its sample, this clonotype was seen a few times. The chain employs TRBV19 and TRBJ2-1; tentatively, D is TRBD2 (6 bases). With 4 bases removed from V and 2 bases from J, the gap between germline ends came to 15 bases. Germline CDR1 LNHDA, CDR2 SQIVND (reference sequence). This CDR3 has 16 amino acids. CDR3 loop: CASSSGAAPAYNEQFF. The CDR3 nucleotides are TGTGCCAGTAGTAGCGGGGCCGCTCCTGCCTACAATGAGCAGTTCTTC.

The chain uses TRBV12-3 or TRBV12-4 and TRBJ1-2; possible D gene TRBD1, 5 bases. This CDR3 is built from 13 residues. Trimming removed 4 bases at V and 7 bases at J, with 13 bases between. The CDR3 loop reads CASSSQQGGGYTF. The CDR3 DNA sequence: TGTGCCAGCAGTTCTCAGCAGGGCGGTGGCTACACCTTC.

There are a few counts of this clonotype. Written as DNA, the CDR3 is TGTGCCAGCAGTAGGGACGGTTACAATCAGCCCCAGCATTTT. Its translation: CASSRDGYNQPQHF. V usage is TRBV6-1 and J usage is TRBJ1-5, with a tentative D call TRBD1 (5 bases). V was clipped by 5 bases and J by 3 bases, with 11 bases between them. The CDR3 extends over 14 amino acids. Germline loops: CDR1 MNHNS, CDR2 SASEGT.

The V gene is TRBV12-3 or TRBV12-4, the J gene TRBJ1-1; no reliable D call. CDR3 size: 11 residues. The germline V and J ends were trimmed by 7 bases and 5 bases, with 8 bases remaining between them. CDR3 loop: CASKRETEAFF. The DNA for the CDR3 is TGTGCCAGCAAGAGAGAGACTGAAGCTTTCTTT.

The V gene is TRBV5-1, the J gene TRBJ1-1, with D uncertain. Trimming removed 0 bases from V and 12 bases from J, with 15 bases in between. The CDR3 spans 13 residues. CDR1 and CDR2 (germline): SGHRS, YFSETQ. The CDR3 DNA is TGCGCCAGCAGCTTGGAAGCGGGTATCGAAACTTTCTTT. The encoded protein is CASSLEAGIETFF.

This clonotype was counted once. The chain employs TRBV15 and TRBJ2-7; D is possibly TRBD2 (6 bases). The CDR3 is 14 residues long. Germline loops: CDR1 LNHNV, CDR2 YYDKDF (reference sequence). The germline V and J ends were trimmed by 3 bases and 3 bases, with 12 bases remaining between them. The CDR3: CATSRETRGYEQYF. DNA for the CDR3: TGTGCCACCAGCAGGGAAACGCGGGGCTACGAGCAGTACTTC.

This clonotype has a handful of counts. The V gene is TRBV12-5, the J gene TRBJ1-1; D is possibly TRBD1 (5 bases). The CDR3 runs 14 residues. V lost 0 bases to trimming and J lost 5 bases, with 10 bases between them. CDR1 and CDR2 (germline): LGHNT, FRNRAP. This CDR3 is CASGLVGGGTEAFF. In nucleotides, the CDR3 is TGTGCTAGTGGTTTGGTAGGTGGGGGAACTGAAGCTTTCTTT.

This rearrangement joins TRBV7-2 to TRBJ2-1; TRBD1 matches at 11 bases. The J segment lost 4 bases and the V segment lost 5 bases, leaving 1 base of the junction unmatched. Germline CDR1 SGHTA, CDR2 FQGNSA. The CDR3 extends over 14 amino acids. CDR3 bases: TGTGCCAGCAGCGGACAGGGGGCGTACAATGAGCAGTTCTTC. It is translated as CASSGQGAYNEQFF.

V is TRBV6-2 or TRBV6-3 and J is TRBJ2-2; D is perhaps TRBD1 (6 bases). Between the trimmed V and J ends, which lost 6 bases and 5 bases, there was a span of 22 bases. From germline, CDR1 is MNHEY and CDR2 SVGEGT. The CDR3 consists of 17 residues. This CDR3 is CASRLPPYRVATGELFF. For the CDR3, the DNA is TGTGCCAGCAGACTACCCCCCTACAGGGTGGCGACCGGGGAGCTGTTTTTT.

This clonotype was observed a few times. J is TRBJ1-1 and V is TRBV12-3 or TRBV12-4; D may be TRBD1 (6 bases). The CDR3 is 16 residues long. Trimming took 5 bases from V and 5 from J, leaving 21 bases between them. The CDR3 sequence: CASSISRTVGETEAFF. CDR3 DNA: TGTGCCAGCAGTATCAGTCGGACAGTAGGGGAGACTGAAGCTTTCTTT.

The chain employs TRBV3-1 and TRBJ2-2; possibly TRBD2 for D (5 bases). The CDR3 runs to 14 residues. The germline V gene encodes CDR1 LGHDT and CDR2 YNNKEL (reference sequence). V lost 2 bases to trimming and J lost 3 bases, with 7 bases between them. In DNA form, the CDR3 reads TGTGCCAGCAGCCAATACGGGGACACCGGGGAGCTGTTTTTT. This encodes CASSQYGDTGELFF.

The chain is built from TRBV6-1 and TRBJ1-1; D is ambiguous. Between the trimmed V and J ends, which lost 6 bases and 0 bases, there was a span of 11 bases. CDR1 and CDR2 from the germline V gene are MNHNS and SASEGT. This CDR3 comprises 14 residues. The CDR3 here is CASSRFGLNTEAFF. The CDR3 bases are TGTGCCAGCAGCCGATTTGGGTTGAACACTGAAGCTTTCTTT.

The chain recombines TRBV5-1 with TRBJ2-7; 9 bases are a match to TRBD1. The CDR3 sequence is 18 residues long. Germline V lookup: CDR1 SGHRS, CDR2 YFSETQ. Losses at the gene ends were 5 bases for V and 0 bases for J; bases not matched to a gene: 15. CDR3 region: CASSDGTGPFMGSYEQYF. CDR3 nucleotide sequence: TGCGCCAGCAGTGACGGGACAGGGCCCTTTATGGGCTCCTACGAGCAGTACTTC.